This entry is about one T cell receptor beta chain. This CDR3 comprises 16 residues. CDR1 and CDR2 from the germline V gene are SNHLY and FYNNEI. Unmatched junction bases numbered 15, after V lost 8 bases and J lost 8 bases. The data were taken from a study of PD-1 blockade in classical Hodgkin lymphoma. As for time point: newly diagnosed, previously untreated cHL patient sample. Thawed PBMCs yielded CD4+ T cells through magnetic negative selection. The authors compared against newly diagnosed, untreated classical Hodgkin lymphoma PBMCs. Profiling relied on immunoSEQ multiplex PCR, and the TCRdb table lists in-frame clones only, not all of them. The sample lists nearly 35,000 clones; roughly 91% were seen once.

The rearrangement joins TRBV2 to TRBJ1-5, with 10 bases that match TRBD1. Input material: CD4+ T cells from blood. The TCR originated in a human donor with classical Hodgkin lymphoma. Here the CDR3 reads CASGESRQGAWKPQHF. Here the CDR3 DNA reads TGTGCCAGCGGCGAGTCCCGACAGGGGGCCTGGAAGCCCCAGCATTTT.